This TCR beta chain is drawn from a study of shared clonotypes between healthy human individuals. Study-wide points: Large depth notwithstanding, sorted-subset sequencing proved incomplete by rarefaction.

The length of the CDR3 is 15 residues. Trimming cost V 0 bases and J 3 bases, with 11 bases left between them. Germline CDR1 is MNHEY and CDR2 is SVGAGI. The table came from immunoSEQ multiplex PCR; TCRdb's copy has only in-frame clones and leaves some out. Of 2 million to 2.5 million clones listed, 85% to 95% are singletons. Note on this clone: The antigen remains unidentified.

This TCR derives from a man between 18 and 35 years old in good health. Some clones in this sample may be carry-over from other donors' samples. The chain recombines TRBV6-5 with TRBJ2-5, with D possibly TRBD1 on 7 matching bases. Sequencing used naive CD4+ T cells from PBMCs. The subset was: CD45RA+ positively selected. The CDR3 DNA sequence: TGTGCCAGCAGTTACTCCGGCAGGGGGGAAGAGACCCAGTACTTC. Translation gives CASSYSGRGEETQYF.